This paragraph reports one T cell receptor beta chain. The data are from a study of shared clonotypes between healthy human individuals. Produced via immunoSEQ multiplex PCR; TCRdb's table is partial and in-frame only. The profile covers approximately 2.4 million clones, with 90% to 97% appearing a single time and approximately 0.13% taken by the ten largest. V shed 3 bases and J shed 0 bases, with 11 bases lying between them. The CDR3 covers 16 residues. Per the germline V gene, CDR1 is SGHTA and CDR2 is FQGNSA. The sample comprised naive CD4+ T cells sorted from blood. Specified subset: CD45RA+ positively selected. The V gene is TRBV7-2, the J gene TRBJ1-4, with D unclear. The receptor was derived from a man between 18 and 29 years old in good health. This chain's CDR3 is CASSFDAASTNEKLFF. In DNA form, the CDR3 reads TGTGCCAGCAGCTTTGACGCGGCCTCAACTAATGAAAAACTGTTTTTT.